Each of the 21 T cell receptor beta chains below was sequenced from the same sample in a study of blood T cell repertoires in COVID-19 (TCRdb year 2020). The library was built by means of the immunoSEQ multiplex PCR assay. The clones in this table, taken by TCRdb from immuneACCESS, are in-frame only. Not every clone is retained; where verified, under half of the shortfall comes from an unresolved V gene, and the cause of the rest is unknown. A total of a few hundred thousand clones appear in this sample, around nine tenths of them only once. The ten most abundant clones make up roughly 9.4% of the sample. Material for sequencing was PBMCs or T cells enriched from blood (not recorded which). Receptors were obtained from a woman between 50 and 59 years old who had recovered from COVID-19.

The rearrangement joins TRBV28 to TRBJ1-5, with TRBD1 matching over 8 bases. The CDR3 extends over 17 amino acids. The J segment lost 5 bases and the V segment lost 5 bases, leaving 14 bases of the junction unmatched. Germline V gene lookup returns CDR1 MDHEN and CDR2 SYDVKM. CDR3 in amino acids: CASSQGIKGGQDQPQHF. The CDR3 DNA is TGTGCCAGCAGTCAAGGGATTAAAGGGGGACAGGATCAGCCCCAGCATTTT.

The chain employs TRBV7-6 and TRBJ1-1; D may be TRBD1 (5 bases). V was cut by 1 base and J by 0 bases, with 9 bases left in between. Germline V gene data show CDR1 as SGHVS and CDR2 as FNYEAQ. CDR3 length: 15 residues. The chain's CDR3 is CASSLVRGVNTEAFF. DNA of the CDR3: TGTGCCAGCAGCTTAGTAAGGGGTGTGAACACTGAAGCTTTCTTT.

The chain has TRBV28 and TRBJ1-1; 9 nucleotides agree with TRBD1. Trimming took 5 bases from V and 0 from J; bases not matched to a gene: 10. The CDR3 runs to 17 residues. Germline values: CDR1 MDHEN, CDR2 SYDVKM. In DNA form, the CDR3 reads TGTGCCAGCAGTCCGGTACAGGGGGCCTGGGTGAACACTGAAGCTTTCTTT. It is translated as CASSPVQGAWVNTEAFF.

This chain uses TRBV6-5 with TRBJ1-2; TRBD1 agrees at 7 bases. This CDR3 has 14 residues. Trimming at V came to 6 bases and at J to 4 bases, leaving 8 bases not matched to a gene. Germline-derived CDR1 and CDR2 are MNHEY and SVGAGI. The CDR3 is CASSLDRSAYGYTF. In DNA, the CDR3 is TGTGCCAGCAGCCTGGACAGGAGCGCCTATGGCTACACCTTC.

The table lists this clone with a few counts. The CDR3 loop reads CASSIDRVGGYTF. The CDR3 region has the DNA TGTGCCAGTAGTATCGACAGGGTTGGCGGCTACACCTTC. The chain carries TRBV19 and TRBJ1-2, with 7 bases identical to TRBD1. The germline CDR1 and CDR2 sequences are LNHDA and SQIVND (reference sequence). Trimming removed 3 bases from V and 8 bases from J; junction bases left unmatched: 6. The CDR3 contains 13 residues.

CDR3 in DNA: TGTGCCAGTACCTATGAGGGGGGGGCTGAAGCTTTCTTT. Translation gives CASTYEGGAEAFF. V usage is TRBV19 and J usage is TRBJ1-1; possibly TRBD1 for D (6 bases). Deletions cut 7 bases from V and 6 bases from J, with 15 bases between. The CDR3 has 13 amino acids. Germline-derived CDR1 and CDR2 are LNHDA and SQIVND (reference sequence).

This clone was observed once. The chain couples TRBV7-9 to TRBJ1-1; D ambiguous. This CDR3 comprises 15 residues. Trimming shortened V by 1 base and J by 0 bases, and 9 bases separated the two germline ends. Germline V lookup: CDR1 SEHNR, CDR2 FQNEAQ (reference sequence). The CDR3 DNA is TGTGCCAGCAGCTTAGTAGCGGGTTTGAACACTGAAGCTTTCTTT. It yields the protein CASSLVAGLNTEAFF. The complete variable domain, with remaining parts taken from reference TRBV7-9 and TRBJ1-1, reads DTGVSQNPRHKITKRGQNVTFRCDPISEHNRLYWYRQTLGQGPEFLTYFQNEAQLEKSRLLSDRFSAERPKGSFSTLEIQRTEQGDSAMYLCASSLVAGLNTEAFFGQGTRLTVV.

In this sample, this clone turned up once. J is TRBJ1-4 and V is TRBV2, with TRBD1 matching over 9 bases. Germline CDR1 reads SNHLY; CDR2 reads FYNNEI. Unmatched junction bases numbered 7, after V lost 10 bases and J lost 4 bases. This CDR3 has 14 amino acids. In DNA form, the CDR3 reads TGTGCCACCTCATTGACAGGGGGTAATGAAAAACTGTTTTTT. Translated, it gives CATSLTGGNEKLFF.

Here the CDR3 reads CASSLSSGRDYGYTF. DNA of the CDR3: TGTGCCAGCAGCCTCTCATCGGGGAGGGACTATGGCTACACCTTC. The V and J genes are TRBV2 and TRBJ1-2; the D is unclear. Germline V CDR1 and CDR2: SNHLY, FYNNEI. V lost 6 bases and J lost 3, with 17 bases in between. The CDR3 is 15 residues long.

A remark on this clone: The same CDR3 can be traced to other DNA sequences in this sample. This sequence joins TRBV30 and TRBJ2-7, with 8 bases lining up with TRBD1. Germline CDR1 and CDR2: GTSNPN and SVGIG (reference sequence). Trimming cost V 0 bases and J 0 bases; bases outside gene matches: 1. CDR3 length: 14 amino acids. The CDR3 coding sequence is TGTGCCTGGAGTGTGGGGACAGGCTCCTACGAGCAGTACTTC. Protein product: CAWSVGTGSYEQYF.

The chain carries TRBV7-9 and TRBJ2-7; 7 nucleotides line up with TRBD1. Per germline, CDR1 SEHNR and CDR2 FQNEAQ (reference sequence). This CDR3 is 15 amino acids long. Trimming took 4 bases from V and 5 from J; bases not matched to a gene: 11. In DNA, the CDR3 is TGTGCCAGCAGCTGGGTCGGGACAGAGATTAACGAGCAGTACTTC. Protein sequence: CASSWVGTEINEQYF.

The rearrangement links TRBV20-1 to TRBJ1-6; perhaps TRBD1 as D (5 bases). CDR1 and CDR2 (germline): DFQATT, SNEGSKA (reference sequence). Deletions cut 5 bases from V and 19 bases from J, with 15 bases between. This CDR3 has 10 residues. CDR3 sequence (DNA): TGCAGTGCTGGGAGGGACGCCCCGCACTTT. It specifies CSAGRDAPHF.

This chain links TRBV19 with TRBJ1-6; no definite D call. The ends were cut back, 8 bases at V and 0 bases at J, with 14 bases in the middle. The CDR3 extends over 16 amino acids. Germline values: CDR1 LNHDA, CDR2 SQIVND (reference sequence). CDR3: CASSGGSSSYNSPLHF. As DNA, the CDR3 is TGTGCCAGTTCTGGAGGGTCGAGCTCCTATAATTCACCCCTCCACTTT.

The chain combines TRBV5-3 with TRBJ1-2, with 7 bases matching TRBD1. TRBV5-3 is an ORF; its function is uncertain. The CDR3 runs to 15 residues. V was pared by 4 bases and J by 0 bases, with 6 bases of the junction left unmatched. CDR3 loop: CARSLGQITNYGYTF. Written as DNA, the CDR3 is TGTGCCAGAAGCCTGGGACAGATTACTAACTATGGCTACACCTTC.

This chain links TRBV18 with TRBJ2-2; D remains unclear. The CDR3 is 13 amino acids. Germline V gene data show CDR1 as KGHSH and CDR2 as LQKENI. V was shortened by 3 bases and J by 6 bases, with 8 bases between the two germline ends. This chain's CDR3 is CASSPVTPGELFF. The CDR3 coding sequence is TGTGCCAGCTCACCGGTGACACCCGGGGAGCTGTTTTTT.

The CDR3 reads CASSMFQAGANVLTF. Here the CDR3 DNA reads TGTGCCAGTAGTATGTTCCAGGCTGGGGCCAACGTCCTGACTTTC. The chain employs TRBV19 and TRBJ2-6; D is uncertain. Germline V gene sequence: CDR1 LNHDA, CDR2 SQIVND (reference sequence). The CDR3 has 15 amino acids. V was shortened by 3 bases and J by 2 bases, with 8 bases between the two germline ends.

The rearrangement links TRBV12-3 or TRBV12-4 to TRBJ1-2, with TRBD1 matching over 7 bases. With V trimmed by 6 bases and J by 4 bases, 5 bases remained unmatched. The CDR3 runs 13 residues. DNA of the CDR3: TGTGCCAGCAGGGGGGACAGCGGCTATGGCTACACCTTC. This translates into CASRGDSGYGYTF.

This rearrangement joins TRBV25-1 to TRBJ1-2; no clear D gene. CDR3 size: 13 residues. CDR1 and CDR2 from the germline V gene are MGHDK and SYGVNS. V was trimmed by 5 bases and J by 4 bases, leaving 11 bases between them. CDR3 DNA sequence: TGTGCCAGCAGTTTGGAGGGATTCTATGGCTACACCTTC. It is translated as CASSLEGFYGYTF.

The chain combines TRBV7-2 with TRBJ2-2, with D unresolved. The length of the CDR3 is 16 residues. Trimming removed 4 bases at V and 3 bases at J, with 15 bases between. In germline, CDR1 is SGHTA, CDR2 FQGNSA. The CDR3 coding sequence is TGTGCCAGCAGCTCCCCGGCGGTAGGATACACCGGGGAGCTGTTTTTT. Translation: CASSSPAVGYTGELFF.

This sequence joins TRBV27 and TRBJ1-2; D not resolved. This CDR3 comprises 15 residues. Trimming took 0 bases from V and 7 from J, leaving 15 bases between them. The V gene's germline CDR1 is MNHEY and CDR2 SMNVEV (reference sequence). CDR3 bases: TGTGCCAGCAGTTTATCGATCGGGTCCAGTGGTGGCTACACCTTC. It translates to CASSLSIGSSGGYTF.

This chain joins TRBV4-1 and TRBJ1-1; 10 nucleotides agree with TRBD1. Germline V gene sequence: CDR1 MGHRA, CDR2 YSYEKL. J lost 3 bases, V lost 3 bases, and 13 bases had no gene match. CDR3 size: 18 residues. The CDR3 protein is CASSHSSPGQGFHTEAFF. The CDR3 nucleotides read TGCGCCAGCAGCCATTCGTCCCCGGGACAGGGGTTCCACACTGAAGCTTTCTTT.